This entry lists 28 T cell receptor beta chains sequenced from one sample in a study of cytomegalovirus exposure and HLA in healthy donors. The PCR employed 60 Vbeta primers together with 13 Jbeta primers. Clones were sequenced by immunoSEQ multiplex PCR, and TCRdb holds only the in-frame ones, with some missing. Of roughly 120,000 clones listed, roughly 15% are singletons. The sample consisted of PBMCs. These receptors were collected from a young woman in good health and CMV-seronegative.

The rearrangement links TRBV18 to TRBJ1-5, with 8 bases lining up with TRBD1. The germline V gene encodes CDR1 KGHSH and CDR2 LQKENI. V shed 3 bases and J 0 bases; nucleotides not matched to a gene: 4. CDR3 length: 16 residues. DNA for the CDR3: TGTGCCAGCTCACCGACAGGGGTCCATAGCAATCAGCCCCAGCATTTT. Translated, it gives CASSPTGVHSNQPQHF.

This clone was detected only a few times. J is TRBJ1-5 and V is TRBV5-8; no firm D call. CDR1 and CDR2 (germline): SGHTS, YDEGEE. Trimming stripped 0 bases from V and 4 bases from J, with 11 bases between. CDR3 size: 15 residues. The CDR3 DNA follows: TGTGCCAGCAGCTTGGAGCCGAAACGGAATCAGCCCCAGCATTTT. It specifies CASSLEPKRNQPQHF.

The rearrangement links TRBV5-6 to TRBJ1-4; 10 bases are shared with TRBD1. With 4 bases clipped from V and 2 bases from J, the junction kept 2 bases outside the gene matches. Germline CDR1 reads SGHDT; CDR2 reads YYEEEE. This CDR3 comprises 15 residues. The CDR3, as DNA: TGTGCCAGCAGCACGGGACAGGGGACTAATGAAAAACTGTTTTTT. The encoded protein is CASSTGQGTNEKLFF.

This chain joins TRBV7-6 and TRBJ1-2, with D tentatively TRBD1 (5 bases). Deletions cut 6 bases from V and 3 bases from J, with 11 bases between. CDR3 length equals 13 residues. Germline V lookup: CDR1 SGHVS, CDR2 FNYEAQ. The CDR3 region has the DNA TGTGCCAGCAGGTCAGGGTTGGACTATGGCTACACCTTC. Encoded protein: CASRSGLDYGYTF.

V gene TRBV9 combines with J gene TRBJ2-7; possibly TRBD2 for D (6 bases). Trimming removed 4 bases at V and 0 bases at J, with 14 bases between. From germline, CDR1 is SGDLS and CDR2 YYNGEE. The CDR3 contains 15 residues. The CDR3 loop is CASSPSYGSSYEQYF. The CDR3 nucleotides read TGTGCCAGCAGCCCCAGCTACGGGAGCTCCTACGAGCAGTACTTC.

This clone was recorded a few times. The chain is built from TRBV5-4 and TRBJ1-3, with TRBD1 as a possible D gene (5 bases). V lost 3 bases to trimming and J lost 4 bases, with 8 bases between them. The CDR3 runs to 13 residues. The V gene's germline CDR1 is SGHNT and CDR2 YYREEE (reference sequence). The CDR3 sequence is CASSSDNGNTIYF. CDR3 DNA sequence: TGTGCCAGCAGCTCGGACAACGGAAACACCATATATTTT.

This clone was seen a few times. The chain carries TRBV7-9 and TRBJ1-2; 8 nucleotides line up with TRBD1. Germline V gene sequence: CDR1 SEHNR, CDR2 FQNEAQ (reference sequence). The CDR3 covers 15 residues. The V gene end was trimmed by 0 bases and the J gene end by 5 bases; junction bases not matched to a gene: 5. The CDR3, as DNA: TGTGCCAGCAGCTTAGCCGAACAGGGGGTATATGGCTACACCTTC. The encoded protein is CASSLAEQGVYGYTF.

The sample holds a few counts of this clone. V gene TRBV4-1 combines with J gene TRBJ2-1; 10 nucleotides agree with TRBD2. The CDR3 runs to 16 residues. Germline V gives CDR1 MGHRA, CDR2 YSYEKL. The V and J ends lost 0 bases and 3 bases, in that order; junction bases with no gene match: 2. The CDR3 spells CASSQDGTSVYNEQFF. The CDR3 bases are TGCGCCAGCAGCCAAGATGGGACTAGCGTCTACAATGAGCAGTTCTTC.

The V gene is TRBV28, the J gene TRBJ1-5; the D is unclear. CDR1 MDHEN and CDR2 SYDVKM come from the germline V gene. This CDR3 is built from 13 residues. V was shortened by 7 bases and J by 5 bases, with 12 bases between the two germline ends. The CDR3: CASTRTGYQPQHF. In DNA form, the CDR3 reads TGTGCCAGCACAAGGACTGGCTATCAGCCCCAGCATTTT.

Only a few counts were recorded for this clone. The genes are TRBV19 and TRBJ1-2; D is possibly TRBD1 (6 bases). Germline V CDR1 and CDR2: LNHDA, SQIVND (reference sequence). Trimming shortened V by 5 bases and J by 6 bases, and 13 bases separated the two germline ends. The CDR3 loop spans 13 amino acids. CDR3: CASSPAGEDGYTF. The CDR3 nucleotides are TGTGCCAGTAGTCCGGCAGGGGAAGATGGCTACACCTTC.

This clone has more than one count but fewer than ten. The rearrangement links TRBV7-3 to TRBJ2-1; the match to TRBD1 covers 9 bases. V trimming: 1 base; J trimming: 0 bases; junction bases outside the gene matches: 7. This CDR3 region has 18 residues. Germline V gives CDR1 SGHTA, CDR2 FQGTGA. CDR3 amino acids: CASSLRGTGQSSYNEQFF. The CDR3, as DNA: TGTGCCAGCAGCTTAAGGGGGACAGGGCAGAGCTCCTACAATGAGCAGTTCTTC.

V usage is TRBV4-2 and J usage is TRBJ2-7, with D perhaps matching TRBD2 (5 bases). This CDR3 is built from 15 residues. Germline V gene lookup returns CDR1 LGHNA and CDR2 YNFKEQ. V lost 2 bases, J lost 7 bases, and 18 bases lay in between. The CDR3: CASSQSTASSGEQYF. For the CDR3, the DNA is TGTGCCAGCAGCCAATCAACCGCCAGCTCGGGGGAGCAGTACTTC.

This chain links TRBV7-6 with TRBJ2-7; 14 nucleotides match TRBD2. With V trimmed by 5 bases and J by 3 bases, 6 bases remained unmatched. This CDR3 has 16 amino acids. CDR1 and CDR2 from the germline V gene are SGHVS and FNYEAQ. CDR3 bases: TGTGCCAGCAGCCCCCGGACTAGCGGGGGGATCTACGAGCAGTACTTC. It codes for CASSPRTSGGIYEQYF.

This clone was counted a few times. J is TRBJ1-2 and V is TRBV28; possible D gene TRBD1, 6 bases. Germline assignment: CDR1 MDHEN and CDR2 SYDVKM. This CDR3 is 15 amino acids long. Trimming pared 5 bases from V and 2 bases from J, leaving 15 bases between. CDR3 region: CASSPMGQLNYGYTF. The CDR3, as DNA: TGTGCCAGCAGTCCCATGGGACAACTCAACTATGGCTACACCTTC.

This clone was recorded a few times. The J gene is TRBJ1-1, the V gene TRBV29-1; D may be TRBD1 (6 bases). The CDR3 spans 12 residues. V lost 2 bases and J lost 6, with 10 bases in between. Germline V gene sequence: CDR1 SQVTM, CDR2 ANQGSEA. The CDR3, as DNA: TGCAGCGTTGAAATACAGGGTTCTGAAGCTTTCTTT. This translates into CSVEIQGSEAFF.

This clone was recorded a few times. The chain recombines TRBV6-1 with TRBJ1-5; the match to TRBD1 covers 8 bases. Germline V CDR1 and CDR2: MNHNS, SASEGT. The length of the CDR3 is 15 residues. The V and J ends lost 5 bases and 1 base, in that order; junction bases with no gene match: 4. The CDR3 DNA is TGTGCCAGCAGTCGGACAGGGATCAGCAATCAGCCCCAGCATTTT. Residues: CASSRTGISNQPQHF.

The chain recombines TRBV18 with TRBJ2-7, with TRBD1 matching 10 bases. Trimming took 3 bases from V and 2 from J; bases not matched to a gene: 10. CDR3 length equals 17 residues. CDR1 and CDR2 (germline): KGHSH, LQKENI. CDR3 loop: CASSPRGGTGDTYEQYF. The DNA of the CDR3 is TGTGCCAGCTCACCCCGAGGCGGGACAGGGGATACCTACGAGCAGTACTTC.

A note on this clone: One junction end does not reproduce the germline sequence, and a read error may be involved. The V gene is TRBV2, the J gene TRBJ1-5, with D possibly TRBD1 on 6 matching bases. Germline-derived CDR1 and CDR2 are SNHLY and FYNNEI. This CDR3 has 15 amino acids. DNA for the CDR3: TGTGCCAGCAGCGTAACAGGGTCCCTCAATCGGCCCCAGCATTTT. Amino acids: CASSVTGSLNRPQHF.

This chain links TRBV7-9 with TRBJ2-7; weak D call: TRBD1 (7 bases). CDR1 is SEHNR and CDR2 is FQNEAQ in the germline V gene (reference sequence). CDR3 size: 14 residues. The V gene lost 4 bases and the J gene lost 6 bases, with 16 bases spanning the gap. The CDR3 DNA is TGTGCCAGCAGCTCCACCAGGGGGGCGGTCGAGCAGTACTTC. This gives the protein CASSSTRGAVEQYF.

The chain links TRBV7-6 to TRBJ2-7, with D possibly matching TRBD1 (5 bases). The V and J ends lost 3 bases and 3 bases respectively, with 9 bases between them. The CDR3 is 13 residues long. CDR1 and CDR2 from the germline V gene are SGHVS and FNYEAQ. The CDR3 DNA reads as TGTGCCAGCAGCTTGAGACAGAGCTACGAGCAGTACTTC. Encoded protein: CASSLRQSYEQYF.

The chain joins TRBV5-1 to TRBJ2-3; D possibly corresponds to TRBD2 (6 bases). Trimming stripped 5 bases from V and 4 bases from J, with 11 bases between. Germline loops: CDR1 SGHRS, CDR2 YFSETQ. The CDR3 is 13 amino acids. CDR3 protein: CASRAGFSDTQYF. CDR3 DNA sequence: TGCGCCAGCAGGGCGGGGTTCTCAGATACGCAGTATTTT.

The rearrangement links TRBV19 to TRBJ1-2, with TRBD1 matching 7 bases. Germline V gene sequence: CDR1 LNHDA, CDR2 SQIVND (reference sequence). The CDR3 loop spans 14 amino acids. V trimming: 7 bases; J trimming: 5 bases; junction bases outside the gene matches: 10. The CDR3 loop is CASTPIDRDYGYTF. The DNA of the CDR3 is TGTGCCAGTACGCCGATCGACAGGGATTATGGCTACACCTTC.

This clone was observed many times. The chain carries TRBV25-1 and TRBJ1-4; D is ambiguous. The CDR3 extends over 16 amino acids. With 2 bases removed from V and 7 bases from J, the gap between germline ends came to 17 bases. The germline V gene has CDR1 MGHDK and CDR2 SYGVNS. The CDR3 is CASSETAAGRSEKLFF. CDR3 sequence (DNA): TGTGCCAGCAGTGAAACAGCTGCGGGGAGGAGTGAAAAACTGTTTTTT.

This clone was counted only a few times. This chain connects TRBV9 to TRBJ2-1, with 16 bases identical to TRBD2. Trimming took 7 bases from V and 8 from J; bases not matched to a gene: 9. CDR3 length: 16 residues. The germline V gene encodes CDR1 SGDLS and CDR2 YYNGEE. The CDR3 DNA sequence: TGTGCCAGCGGTGACGGGACTAGCGGGGGGGCCTATGAGCAGTTCTTC. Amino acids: CASGDGTSGGAYEQFF.

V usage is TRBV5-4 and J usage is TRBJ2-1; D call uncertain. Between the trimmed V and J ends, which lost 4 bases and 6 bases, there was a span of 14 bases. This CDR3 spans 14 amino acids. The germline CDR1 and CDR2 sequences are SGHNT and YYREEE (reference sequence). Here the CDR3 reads CASSGPPPGNEQFF. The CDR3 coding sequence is TGTGCCAGCAGCGGCCCCCCTCCGGGCAATGAGCAGTTCTTC. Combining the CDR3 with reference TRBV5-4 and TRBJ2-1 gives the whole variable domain ETGVTQSPTHLIKTRGQQVTLRCSSQSGHNTVSWYQQALGQGPQFIFQYYREEENGRGNFPPRFSGLQFPNYSSELNVNALELDDSALYLCASSGPPPGNEQFFGPGTRLTVL.

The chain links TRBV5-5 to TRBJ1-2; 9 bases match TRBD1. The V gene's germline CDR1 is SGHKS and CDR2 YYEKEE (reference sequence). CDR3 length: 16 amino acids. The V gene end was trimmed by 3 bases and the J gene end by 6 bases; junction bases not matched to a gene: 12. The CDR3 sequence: CASSSGTGNGWHGYTF. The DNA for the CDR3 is TGTGCCAGCAGCTCTGGGACAGGGAACGGTTGGCATGGCTACACCTTC.

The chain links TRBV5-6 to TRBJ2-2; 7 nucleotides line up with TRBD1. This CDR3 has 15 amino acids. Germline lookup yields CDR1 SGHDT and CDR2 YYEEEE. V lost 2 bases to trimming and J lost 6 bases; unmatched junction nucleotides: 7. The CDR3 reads CASSFIDRAAGELFF. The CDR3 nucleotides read TGTGCCAGCAGCTTCATCGACAGGGCCGCCGGGGAGCTGTTTTTT. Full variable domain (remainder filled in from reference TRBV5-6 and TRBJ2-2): DAGVTQSPTHLIKTRGQQVTLRCSPKSGHDTVSWYQQALGQGPQFIFQYYEEEERQRGNFPDRFSGHQFPNYSSELNVNALLLGDSALYLCASSFIDRAAGELFFGEGSRLTVL.

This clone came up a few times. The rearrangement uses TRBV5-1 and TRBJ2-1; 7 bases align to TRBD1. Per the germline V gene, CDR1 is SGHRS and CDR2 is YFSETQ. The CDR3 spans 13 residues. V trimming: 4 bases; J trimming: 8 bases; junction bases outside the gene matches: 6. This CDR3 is CASSRQGGDEQFF. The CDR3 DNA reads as TGCGCCAGCAGCCGACAGGGTGGCGATGAGCAGTTCTTC.